These T cell receptor beta chains were read from a single sample in a study of identical twins. TCRdb re-derived calls from the 5' RACE reads in MiXCR, one entry per CDR3 protein. The sample holds approximately 600,000 distinct CDR3 sequences, roughly 6.6% seen once. This same sample was also taken into another study, of yellow fever vaccine responses in identical twins.

The specimen sequenced was PBMCs. These receptors were collected from a woman aged 18-29 years in good health. CDR3s include the opening cysteine and the closing phenylalanine or tryptophan. A D gene is named only where the DNA matches it firmly. Expanded clones are given a class, and other clones once, few, many or no size at all.

d_call	v_call	clone_size	j_call	cdr3_aa	cdr3_nt
.	TRBV5-1	few	TRBJ2-7	CASSFRTGRYEQYF	TGCGCCAGCAGCTTCAGGACGGGGCGCTACGAGCAGTACTTC
TRBD2	TRBV5-6	.	TRBJ2-1	CASSFTSGSYNEQFF	TGTGCCAGCAGCTTCACTAGCGGCTCTTACAATGAGCAGTTCTTC
TRBD1	TRBV29-1	.	TRBJ2-3	CSLGRTGGPTDTQYF	TGCAGCTTGGGGAGGACAGGGGGCCCCACAGATACGCAGTATTTT
TRBD1	TRBV11-2	many	TRBJ1-2	CASSRQGNYGYTF	TGTGCCAGCAGCCGACAGGGGAATTATGGCTACACCTTC
.	TRBV3-1	many	TRBJ1-5	CASSQDRGGNQPQHF	TGTGCCAGCAGCCAAGACAGGGGAGGCAATCAGCCCCAGCATTTT
.	TRBV3-1	.	TRBJ2-2	CASSPRPSGELFF	TGTGCCAGCAGCCCCCGCCCCTCCGGGGAGCTGTTTTTT
.	TRBV24-1	many	TRBJ1-2	CATSDNVWGASYGYTF	TGTGCCACCAGTGATAATGTCTGGGGGGCCAGCTATGGCTACACCTTC
.	TRBV5-1	few	TRBJ2-7	CASSFDSPYEQYF	TGCGCCAGCAGCTTCGACAGCCCCTACGAGCAGTACTTC
TRBD2	TRBV11-2	few	TRBJ2-1	CASSQRLAGGPHNEQFF	TGTGCCAGCAGCCAAAGACTAGCGGGGGGGCCTCACAATGAGCAGTTCTTC
TRBD2	TRBV29-1	.	TRBJ2-1	CTFGTSGSGEQFF	TGCACCTTCGGGACTAGCGGGAGCGGTGAGCAGTTCTTC
.	TRBV27	many	TRBJ1-2	CASSPLTRGSYGYTF	TGTGCCAGCAGTCCCCTCACCCGGGGGAGCTATGGCTACACCTTC
TRBD2	TRBV5-6	many	TRBJ2-2	CASSLGSGGVELFF	TGTGCCAGCAGCTTGGGCAGCGGGGGTGTGGAGCTGTTTTTT
.	TRBV5-1	.	TRBJ2-3	CASSLAGVSGRVTDTQYF	TGCGCCAGCAGCTTGGCAGGGGTTTCGGGCAGGGTCACAGATACGCAGTATTTT
TRBD2	TRBV12-3/TRBV12-4	.	TRBJ2-2	CASSSPVGGGSDTGELFF	TGTGCCAGCAGTTCTCCAGTGGGAGGCGGGAGTGACACCGGGGAGCTGTTTTTT
TRBD2	TRBV28	.	TRBJ2-5	CASRPPGLARETQYF	TGTGCCAGCAGGCCTCCGGGACTAGCGCGAGAGACCCAGTACTTC
.	TRBV12-3/TRBV12-4	many	TRBJ1-2	CASRRTQPYGYTF	TGTGCCAGCAGGCGGACCCAGCCCTATGGCTACACCTTC
TRBD2	TRBV3-1	.	TRBJ2-7	CASRPLGAGPGEQYF	TGTGCCAGCAGGCCCCTAGGAGCGGGACCAGGCGAGCAGTACTTC